Following are 27 T cell receptor beta chains from one sample sequenced in a study of cytomegalovirus exposure and HLA in healthy donors. The PCR used 60 Vbeta and 13 Jbeta primers. Profiling relied on immunoSEQ multiplex PCR, and the TCRdb table lists in-frame clones only, not all of them. Altogether about 150,000 clones are present, 79% being singletons, with the ten largest covering under 8%. The sequenced material came from PBMCs. The receptors stem from a man over 45 in good health and CMV-seropositive.

The chain combines TRBV5-1 with TRBJ1-3; D unclear. Germline CDR1 reads SGHRS; CDR2 reads YFSETQ. V lost 0 bases, J lost 8 bases, and 15 bases lay in between. This CDR3 is 15 amino acids long. CDR3 region: CASSLAIGARDTIYF. CDR3 bases: TGCGCCAGCAGCTTGGCAATAGGTGCCCGGGACACCATATATTTT.

This clone appeared a few times. The chain combines TRBV28 with TRBJ1-5, with no clear D. CDR1 is MDHEN and CDR2 is SYDVKM in the germline V gene. The CDR3 covers 12 residues. V was pared by 7 bases and J by 5 bases, with 9 bases between. In DNA form, the CDR3 reads TGTGCCAGCACCTGGTCGGATCAGCCCCAGCATTTT. Translating it yields CASTWSDQPQHF.

This clone showed up just once. The V and J genes are TRBV10-3 and TRBJ2-3; TRBD2 matches at 10 bases. J lost 3 bases, V lost 10 bases, and 4 bases had no gene match. CDR1 and CDR2 (germline): ENHRY, SYGVKD. The CDR3 is 13 residues long. CDR3 sequence reads: CATLAGETDTQYF. As DNA, the CDR3 is TGTGCCACGCTAGCGGGAGAAACAGATACGCAGTATTTT.

This chain links TRBV7-9 with TRBJ2-5; 10 bases agree with TRBD1. CDR1 SEHNR and CDR2 FQNEAQ come from the germline V gene (reference sequence). The CDR3 totals 16 residues. The V segment lost 4 bases and the J segment 2 bases; nucleotides outside the gene matches: 7. The CDR3 nucleotides read TGTGCCAGCAGCTACTGGGGACAGGGGCGACAAGAGACCCAGTACTTC. Translating it yields CASSYWGQGRQETQYF.

A single count supports this clone. The rearrangement uses TRBV5-6 and TRBJ1-1; D is unresolved. This CDR3 has 14 residues. Trimming shortened V by 0 bases and J by 4 bases, and 10 bases separated the two germline ends. CDR1 and CDR2 from the germline V gene are SGHDT and YYEEEE. The CDR3 sequence is CASSLVVRGTEAFF. CDR3 nucleotide sequence: TGTGCCAGCAGCTTGGTGGTACGGGGCACTGAAGCTTTCTTT.

This clone was detected once. An end of the junction does not agree with germline; a read error may underlie this. The rearrangement uses TRBV7-9 and TRBJ2-5; 8 positions match TRBD2. CDR3 length: 16 residues. From germline, CDR1 is SEHNR and CDR2 FQNEAQ (reference sequence). The CDR3 spells CSSSLGPGTRRETQYF. The CDR3 DNA reads as TGTTCCAGCAGCCTAGGACCCGGGACTAGGAGAGAGACCCAGTACTTC.

This chain links TRBV7-9 with TRBJ2-7, with 11 bases fitting TRBD2. The CDR3 is made up of 15 amino acids. V dropped 5 bases and J dropped 5; count of bases not matched to a gene: 8. Germline-derived CDR1 and CDR2 are SEHNR and FQNEAQ (reference sequence). The CDR3: CASSATSGNSDEQYF. CDR3 DNA: TGTGCCAGCAGCGCGACTAGCGGGAATAGCGACGAGCAGTACTTC.

The chain uses TRBV7-9 and TRBJ1-3, with D possibly being TRBD1 (6 bases). The CDR3 is 15 amino acids. With 1 base removed from V and 4 bases from J, the gap between germline ends came to 11 bases. From germline, CDR1 is SEHNR and CDR2 FQNEAQ (reference sequence). The CDR3 reads CASSLVQGPGNTIYF. The CDR3 coding sequence is TGTGCCAGCAGCTTAGTACAGGGACCCGGAAACACCATATATTTT.

The CDR3 DNA reads TGTGCCAGCAGTTTAGTTTTGGAGGAAAACGGGTATTTT. Amino acids: CASSLVLEENGYF. This sequence joins TRBV28 and TRBJ2-3; maybe TRBD2 (5 bases). Between the trimmed V and J ends, which lost 2 bases and 14 bases, there was a span of 17 bases. The CDR3 totals 13 residues. Germline CDR1 and CDR2: MDHEN and SYDVKM.

This chain connects TRBV19 to TRBJ1-5; 7 nucleotides agree with TRBD1. Per germline, CDR1 LNHDA and CDR2 SQIVND (reference sequence). The CDR3 runs to 13 residues. J was trimmed by 6 bases and V by 4 bases; bases with no gene match: 3. As DNA, the CDR3 is TGTGCCAGTAGTAGACAGGGACCTCAGCCCCAGCATTTT. This gives the protein CASSRQGPQPQHF.

This clone was detected only a few times. V is TRBV7-9 and J is TRBJ1-4, with 7 positions matching TRBD1. This CDR3 spans 14 amino acids. The germline gives CDR1 SEHNR, CDR2 FQNEAQ (reference sequence). J was trimmed by 4 bases and V by 4 bases; bases with no gene match: 3. CDR3 loop: CASSSQGNNEKLFF. CDR3 in DNA: TGTGCCAGCAGCTCACAGGGGAATAATGAAAAACTGTTTTTT. The full variable domain, in which reference TRBV7-9 and TRBJ1-4 provide the parts outside the CDR3, is DTGVSQNPRHKITKRGQNVTFRCDPISEHNRLYWYRQTLGQGPEFLTYFQNEAQLEKSRLLSDRFSAERPKGSFSTLEIQRTEQGDSAMYLCASSSQGNNEKLFFGSGTQLSVL.

This rearrangement joins TRBV7-2 to TRBJ2-6; D unresolved. Trimming stripped 4 bases from V and 2 bases from J, with 12 bases between. This CDR3 is built from 16 residues. Germline V gives CDR1 SGHTA, CDR2 FQGNSA. In DNA, the CDR3 is TGTGCCAGCAGCTGGCCGGGTTCCCCTGGGGCCAACGTCCTGACTTTC. This gives the protein CASSWPGSPGANVLTF.

This sequence joins TRBV5-1 and TRBJ2-2; tentative D call: TRBD2 (6 bases). Germline lookup yields CDR1 SGHRS and CDR2 YFSETQ. The CDR3 loop spans 14 amino acids. The ends were cut back, 8 bases at V and 9 bases at J, with 20 bases in the middle. The DNA of the CDR3 is TGCGCCAGTCGCCGGGACTTAAACAGGAGGGAGCTGTTTTTT. Protein product: CASRRDLNRRELFF.

This clone is a singleton in its sample. This chain links TRBV28 with TRBJ1-4; tentatively, D is TRBD1 (5 bases). Trimming removed 3 bases at V and 7 bases at J, with 9 bases between. The CDR3 extends over 13 amino acids. Germline V lookup: CDR1 MDHEN, CDR2 SYDVKM. The CDR3 coding sequence is TGTGCCAGCAGTTTGCGACAGACTGAAAAACTGTTTTTT. Its protein is CASSLRQTEKLFF.

The V gene is TRBV10-3, the J gene TRBJ2-5; no firm D call. The CDR3 extends over 11 amino acids. CDR1 ENHRY and CDR2 SYGVKD come from the germline V gene. Trimming took 7 bases from V and 4 from J, leaving 7 bases between them. Written as DNA, the CDR3 is TGTGCCATCATTGCGGTAGAGACCCAGTACTTC. The encoded protein is CAIIAVETQYF.

The J gene is TRBJ2-3, the V gene TRBV5-1; 14 bases line up with TRBD2. J lost 0 bases, V lost 4 bases, and 10 bases had no gene match. Germline V lookup: CDR1 SGHRS, CDR2 YFSETQ. The CDR3 runs to 19 residues. CDR3 residues: CASSAGLAGGTSSTDTQYF. The CDR3 DNA reads as TGCGCCAGCAGCGCAGGACTAGCGGGAGGAACGTCTAGCACAGATACGCAGTATTTT.

The chain recombines TRBV4-1 with TRBJ2-7; TRBD2 might be the D (6 bases). V dropped 0 bases and J dropped 7 bases, with 16 bases sitting between them. The germline V gene has CDR1 MGHRA and CDR2 YSYEKL. The CDR3 is 15 residues long. CDR3 DNA sequence: TGCGCCAGCAGCCAAGATCCAAACGGAGGGCGTGAGCAGTACTTC. As protein: CASSQDPNGGREQYF.

This chain joins TRBV5-1 and TRBJ2-4; TRBD1 matches 9 bases. CDR3 length equals 14 residues. Germline CDR1 is SGHRS and CDR2 is YFSETQ. The V segment lost 5 bases and the J segment 6 bases; nucleotides outside the gene matches: 6. The DNA for the CDR3 is TGCGCCAGCAGTACAGGGGGCGAAGGAAACATTCAGTACTTC. This sequence encodes CASSTGGEGNIQYF.

The rearrangement joins TRBV28 to TRBJ2-7, with D perhaps matching TRBD2 (6 bases). The CDR3 is made up of 14 amino acids. Deletions cut 3 bases from V and 2 bases from J, with 11 bases between. The germline V gene encodes CDR1 MDHEN and CDR2 SYDVKM. The CDR3 sequence is CASSLITSPYEQYF. In nucleotides, the CDR3 is TGTGCCAGCAGTTTGATCACTAGCCCCTACGAGCAGTACTTC.

This rearrangement joins TRBV6-6 to TRBJ1-6; 8 nucleotides match TRBD1. The J segment lost 9 bases and the V segment lost 5 bases, leaving 3 bases of the junction unmatched. CDR1 and CDR2 from the germline V gene are MNHNY and SVGAGI (reference sequence). This CDR3 spans 13 amino acids. This chain's CDR3 is CASSETGVSPLHF. The CDR3 DNA follows: TGTGCCAGCAGTGAGACAGGGGTTTCACCCCTCCACTTT.

The V call is TRBV7-8, the J call TRBJ2-1, with TRBD2 matching 11 bases. The CDR3 loop spans 17 amino acids. After removal of 3 bases from V and 7 bases from J, the junction contained 11 bases not matched to a gene. CDR1 is SGHVS and CDR2 is FQNEAQ in the germline V gene. CDR3 protein: CASSLVLRLAGRNEQFF. DNA for the CDR3: TGTGCCAGCAGCTTGGTGTTGCGACTAGCGGGAAGGAATGAGCAGTTCTTC.

The chain recombines TRBV5-1 with TRBJ1-1; 7 bases align to TRBD1. Germline-derived CDR1 and CDR2 are SGHRS and YFSETQ. The CDR3 is made up of 13 amino acids. V lost 6 bases and J lost 0; bases outside the gene matches: 2. CDR3 region: CASTGQVNTEAFF. CDR3 nucleotides: TGCGCCAGCACCGGACAGGTGAACACTGAAGCTTTCTTT.

This clone showed up just a few times. The chain couples TRBV29-1 to TRBJ2-3; 7 bases line up with TRBD2. The CDR3 totals 13 residues. Germline CDR1 SQVTM, CDR2 ANQGSEA. The J segment lost 1 base and the V segment lost 5 bases, leaving 3 bases of the junction unmatched. The CDR3 is CSVLTSGTDTQYF. As DNA, the CDR3 is TGCAGCGTTCTAACTAGCGGCACAGATACGCAGTATTTT.

The rearrangement joins TRBV7-9 to TRBJ2-4; weak D call: TRBD2 (6 bases). The CDR3 totals 17 residues. V lost 3 bases to trimming and J lost 6 bases, with 21 bases between them. Germline loops: CDR1 SEHNR, CDR2 FQNEAQ (reference sequence). CDR3: CASSFGGRDGRPNIQYF. DNA for the CDR3: TGTGCCAGCAGCTTCGGGGGACGGGACGGCCGACCAAACATTCAGTACTTC.

The V gene is TRBV28, the J gene TRBJ2-1; TRBD2 aligns across 11 bases. The CDR3 has 16 amino acids. With 5 bases clipped from V and 5 bases from J, the junction kept 8 bases outside the gene matches. Germline V gene data show CDR1 as MDHEN and CDR2 as SYDVKM. The CDR3 bases are TGTGCCAGCAGTCCGCCAATGGGACTAGCGGACAATGAGCAGTTCTTC. Encoded protein: CASSPPMGLADNEQFF.

This chain uses TRBV5-6 with TRBJ2-2; 7 bases match TRBD2. This CDR3 contains 15 residues. V lost 1 base, J lost 4 bases, and 4 bases stayed unmatched. Germline loops: CDR1 SGHDT, CDR2 YYEEEE. CDR3 loop: CASSLLAGVTGELFF. As DNA, the CDR3 is TGTGCCAGCAGCTTGTTGGCGGGAGTCACCGGGGAGCTGTTTTTT.

In its sample, this clone was seen a few times. The chain recombines TRBV4-1 with TRBJ2-1; 16 positions agree with TRBD2. The V segment lost 3 bases and the J segment 5 bases; nucleotides outside the gene matches: 10. CDR3 length: 19 amino acids. Germline V lookup: CDR1 MGHRA, CDR2 YSYEKL. The CDR3 reads CASSHPGLAGGPGHNEQFF. CDR3 nucleotide sequence: TGCGCCAGCAGCCACCCGGGACTAGCGGGAGGGCCGGGGCACAATGAGCAGTTCTTC.